The 10 T cell receptor beta chains presented below share a single source sample, sequenced in a study of blood T cell repertoires in COVID-19. Assay: immunoSEQ multiplex PCR; the TCRdb copy retains only in-frame clones and omits some. The profile shows around 60,000 clones, about four fifths of them singletons. Sample: peripheral blood. The source of these receptors is a man younger than 40 with COVID-19, enrolled during active disease.

This clone was detected only once. The chain uses TRBV27 and TRBJ2-5; a weak D match, TRBD1 (6 bases). CDR1 MNHEY and CDR2 SMNVEV come from the germline V gene (reference sequence). The germline V and J ends were trimmed by 5 bases and 0 bases, with 16 bases remaining between them. CDR3 size: 16 residues. Written as DNA, the CDR3 is TGTGCCAGCAGTCCCGGGACACTCGAGTACCAAGAGACCCAGTACTTC. Protein product: CASSPGTLEYQETQYF.

This clone was recorded a few times. The V call is TRBV28, the J call TRBJ1-4; D may be TRBD1 (5 bases). The CDR3 length is 15 residues. Germline values: CDR1 MDHEN, CDR2 SYDVKM. V was cut by 5 bases and J by 8 bases, with 18 bases left in between. CDR3 sequence: CASSDNWQGGEKLFF. The CDR3 DNA follows: TGTGCCAGCAGTGACAACTGGCAGGGAGGCGAAAAACTGTTTTTT.

This clone was found a few times. V and J are TRBV7-9 and TRBJ1-5; no clear D gene. The germline gives CDR1 SEHNR, CDR2 FQNEAQ (reference sequence). Trimming took off 5 bases at V and 2 bases at J, with 7 bases between the two ends. The CDR3 loop spans 13 amino acids. Here the CDR3 DNA reads TGTGCCAGCAGCGGACTGGGCAATCAGCCCCAGCATTTT. It is translated as CASSGLGNQPQHF. The whole variable domain, remainder taken from reference TRBV7-9 and TRBJ1-5, is DTGVSQNPRHKITKRGQNVTFRCDPISEHNRLYWYRQTLGQGPEFLTYFQNEAQLEKSRLLSDRFSAERPKGSFSTLEIQRTEQGDSAMYLCASSGLGNQPQHFGDGTRLSIL.

The chain carries TRBV12-3 or TRBV12-4 and TRBJ1-2; 8 bases match TRBD1. This CDR3 has 12 residues. V was clipped by 5 bases and J by 11 bases; unmatched bases: 7. The CDR3 DNA follows: TGTGCCAGCAGTCCCGGACAGGGAGGGTACACCTTC. It translates to CASSPGQGGYTF.

This chain links TRBV5-5 with TRBJ1-4, with D possibly matching TRBD1 (6 bases). Trimming cost V 0 bases and J 10 bases, with 13 bases left between them. The length of the CDR3 is 14 residues. Germline V CDR1 and CDR2: SGHKS, YYEKEE (reference sequence). The CDR3 DNA sequence: TGTGCCAGCAGCTTGGTAGGGGGGGCTGGAAAACTGTTTTTT. Amino acid sequence: CASSLVGGAGKLFF.

V is TRBV9 and J is TRBJ2-7; TRBD2 matches at 11 bases. Per the germline V gene, CDR1 is SGDLS and CDR2 is YYNGEE. V shed 5 bases, J shed 5 bases, and the junction held 3 bases outside the gene matches. The CDR3 consists of 13 residues. This chain's CDR3 is CASSGLAGNEQYF. In nucleotides, the CDR3 is TGTGCCAGCAGTGGACTAGCGGGCAACGAGCAGTACTTC. Together with reference TRBV9 and TRBJ2-7, the CDR3 gives the full variable domain: DSGVTQTPKHLITATGQRVTLRCSPRSGDLSVYWYQQSLDQGLQFLIQYYNGEERAKGNILERFSAQQFPDLHSELNLSSLELGDSALYFCASSGLAGNEQYFGPGTRLTVT.

The rearrangement uses TRBV25-1 and TRBJ2-7; 8 bases map to TRBD2. The V segment lost 3 bases and the J segment 4 bases; nucleotides outside the gene matches: 11. The CDR3 length is 16 residues. In germline, CDR1 is MGHDK, CDR2 SYGVNS. The CDR3 is CASSDPQAGVGYEQYF. As DNA, the CDR3 is TGTGCCAGCAGTGATCCTCAAGCGGGAGTAGGGTACGAGCAGTACTTC.

The rearrangement uses TRBV28 and TRBJ2-3; 9 nucleotides align to TRBD2. Germline V gene lookup returns CDR1 MDHEN and CDR2 SYDVKM. V was clipped by 2 bases and J by 2 bases; unmatched bases: 5. The CDR3 has 16 amino acids. The DNA of the CDR3 is TGTGCCAGCAGTTTAATAAGCGGGGGGCCCACAGATACGCAGTATTTT. Translating gives CASSLISGGPTDTQYF.

The chain combines TRBV9 with TRBJ1-5; 10 bases match TRBD1. J lost 6 bases, V lost 0 bases, and 3 bases had no gene match. CDR3 length: 15 amino acids. In germline, CDR1 is SGDLS, CDR2 YYNGEE. DNA of the CDR3: TGTGCCAGCAGCGTAGGGGGGGACAGGGGTCAGCCCCAGCATTTT. It yields the protein CASSVGGDRGQPQHF.

The V call is TRBV5-8, the J call TRBJ2-5, with 16 bases that match TRBD2. The trim removed 9 bases at V and 1 base at J, leaving 9 bases unmatched. This CDR3 region has 17 residues. CDR1 is SGHTS and CDR2 is YDEGEE in the germline V gene. The CDR3 DNA follows: TGTGCCACCAATTCCGGGACTAGCGGGAGGGGCCAAGAGACCCAGTACTTC. Translation gives CATNSGTSGRGQETQYF.